This T cell receptor beta chain was identified during a study of CD8 T cells in Susac syndrome. Study observations and caveats: A relatively small number of individuals underwent TCR sequencing and HLA analysis.

Reverse transcription used roughly 0.5 to 1 ug RNA and random hexamers. With immunoSEQ multiplex PCR, TCR beta CDR3 was amplified across 54 Vbeta and 13 Jbeta. TCRdb used MiXCR to reprocess the immunoSEQ multiplex PCR reads, holding one entry per CDR3 protein. Counted here are more than 130,000 distinct CDR3 sequences, around 94% occurring once; the ten biggest clones make up over 0.25%. The T cells that were sequenced for TCR beta were CD8+ and CD4+ cells from blood. CD8+ and CD4+ T cells were negatively isolated; TEMRA cells were FACS-enriched. The CDR3 has 14 amino acids. Germline loops: CDR1 SGDLS, CDR2 YYNGEE. Trimming took off 3 bases at V and 1 base at J, with 10 bases between the two ends. Concerning this clonotype itself: The antigen remains undetermined.

This TCR was recovered from a human donor in good health. The V and J genes are TRBV9 and TRBJ2-5, with D possibly matching TRBD1 (6 bases). Sequencing was performed on CD8+ T cells from PBMCs. The CDR3 coding sequence is TGTGCCAGCAGCGACAGGGCCACCCAAGAGACCCAGTACTTC. This encodes CASSDRATQETQYF. Drawing the rest from reference TRBV9 and TRBJ2-5, the complete variable domain is DSGVTQTPKHLITATGQRVTLRCSPRSGDLSVYWYQQSLDQGLQFLIQYYNGEERAKGNILERFSAQQFPDLHSELNLSSLELGDSALYFCASSDRATQETQYFGPGTRLLVL.